The source of this T cell receptor beta chain is a study of technical replicates of blood from a few donors. Assay used: immunoSEQ multiplex PCR; TCRdb lists only in-frame clones, some missing. The sample has tens of thousands of clones; 93% are singletons. The CDR3 is 14 amino acids. The germline V gene encodes CDR1 SGHNT and CDR2 YENEEA. Trimming left V 5 bases short and J 2 bases short, with 12 bases between. This clone was observed a few times. The source of this sequence is a human donor in good health. V and J are TRBV11-3 and TRBJ2-5; TRBD1 is a possible D gene (5 bases). Sample: T cells isolated from PBMCs. The CDR3 DNA follows: TGTGCCAGCAGCCCTGACTCAGGGCAAGAGACCCAGTACTTC. Translating gives CASSPDSGQETQYF. Filled out from reference TRBV11-3 and TRBJ2-5, the complete variable domain reads EAGVVQSPRYKIIEKKQPVAFWCNPISGHNTLYWYLQNLGQGPELLIRYENEEAVDDSQLPKDRFSAERLKGVDSTLKIQPAELGDSAVYLCASSPDSGQETQYFGPGTRLLVL.